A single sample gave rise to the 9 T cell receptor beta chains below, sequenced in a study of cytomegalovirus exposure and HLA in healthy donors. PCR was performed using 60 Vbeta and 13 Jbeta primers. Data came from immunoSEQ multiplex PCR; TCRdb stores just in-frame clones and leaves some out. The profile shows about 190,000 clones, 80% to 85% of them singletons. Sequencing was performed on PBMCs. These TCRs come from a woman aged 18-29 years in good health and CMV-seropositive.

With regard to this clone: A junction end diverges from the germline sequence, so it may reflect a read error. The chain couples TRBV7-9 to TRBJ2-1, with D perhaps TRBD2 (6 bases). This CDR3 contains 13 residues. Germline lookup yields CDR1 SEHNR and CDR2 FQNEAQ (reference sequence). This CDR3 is CSSSEGLINEQFF. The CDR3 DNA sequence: TGTTCCAGCAGCGAGGGACTTATCAATGAGCAGTTCTTC.

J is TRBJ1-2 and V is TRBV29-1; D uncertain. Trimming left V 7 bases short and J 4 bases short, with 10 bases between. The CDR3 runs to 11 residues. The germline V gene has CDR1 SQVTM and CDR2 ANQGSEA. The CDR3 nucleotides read TGCAGCGGGGAGGCCAGCTATGGCTACACCTTC. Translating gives CSGEASYGYTF.

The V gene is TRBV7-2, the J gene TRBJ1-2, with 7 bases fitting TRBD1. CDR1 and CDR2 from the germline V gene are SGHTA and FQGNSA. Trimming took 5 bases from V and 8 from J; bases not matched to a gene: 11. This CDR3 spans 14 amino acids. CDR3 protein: CASSLDRERGGYTF. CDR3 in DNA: TGTGCCAGCAGCCTAGACAGGGAAAGGGGGGGCTACACCTTC.

CDR3 DNA: TGTGCCAGCAGCAAAACAGGGTACGAGCAGTACGTC. The encoded protein is CASSKTGYEQYV. V is TRBV21-1 and J is TRBJ2-7; TRBD1, the table's D call, lacks a check against the DNA. TRBV21-1 is described as a pseudogene. CDR3 length: 12 residues.

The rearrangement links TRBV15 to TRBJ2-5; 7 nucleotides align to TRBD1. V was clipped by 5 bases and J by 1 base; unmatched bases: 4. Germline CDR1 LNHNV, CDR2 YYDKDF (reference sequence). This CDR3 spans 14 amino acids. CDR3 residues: CATSGWDSQETQYF. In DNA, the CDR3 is TGTGCCACCAGCGGATGGGACAGCCAAGAGACCCAGTACTTC.

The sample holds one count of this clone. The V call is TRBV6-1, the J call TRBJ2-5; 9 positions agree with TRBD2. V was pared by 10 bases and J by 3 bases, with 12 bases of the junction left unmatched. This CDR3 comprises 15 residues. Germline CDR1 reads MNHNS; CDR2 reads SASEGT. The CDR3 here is CATKRLAGTKETQYF. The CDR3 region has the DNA TGTGCCACCAAACGGCTAGCGGGGACTAAAGAGACCCAGTACTTC.

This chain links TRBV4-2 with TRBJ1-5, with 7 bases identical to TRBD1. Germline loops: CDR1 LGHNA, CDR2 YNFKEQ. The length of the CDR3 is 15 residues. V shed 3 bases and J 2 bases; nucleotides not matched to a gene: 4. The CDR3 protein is CASSQFTGGNQPQHF. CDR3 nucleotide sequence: TGTGCCAGCAGCCAGTTCACAGGGGGCAATCAGCCCCAGCATTTT.

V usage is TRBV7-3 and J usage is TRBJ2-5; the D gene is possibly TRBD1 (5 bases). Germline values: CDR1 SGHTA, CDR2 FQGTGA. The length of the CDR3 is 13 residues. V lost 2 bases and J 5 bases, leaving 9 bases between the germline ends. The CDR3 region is CASSLDSLETQYF. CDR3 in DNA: TGTGCCAGCAGCTTAGACAGCCTGGAGACCCAGTACTTC.

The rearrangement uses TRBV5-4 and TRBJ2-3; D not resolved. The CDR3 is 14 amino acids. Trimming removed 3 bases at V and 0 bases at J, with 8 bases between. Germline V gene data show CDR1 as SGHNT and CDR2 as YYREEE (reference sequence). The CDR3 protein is CASSSSPSTDTQYF. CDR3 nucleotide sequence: TGTGCCAGCAGCTCGAGCCCTAGCACAGATACGCAGTATTTT.